This T cell receptor (beta chain) derives from a study of response to subunit inactivated influenza vaccine. Study-wide results and limits: Only a handful of new T cells, the authors suggested, are recruited with each seasonal influenza vaccination.

TCRdb analysed the RT-PCR reads with MiXCR anew, one entry per CDR3 protein. The table shows 530,000 or so distinct CDR3 sequences, with roughly 15% occurring only once. The CDR3 has 13 residues. V dropped 6 bases and J dropped 1 base, with 8 bases sitting between them. CDR1 MNHEY and CDR2 SVGEGT come from the germline V gene. Concerning this clonotype: Its antigen is still unknown.

The source was PBMCs from blood, collected 11 to 12 days after vaccination. This receptor was obtained from a man aged 45-60 years who received an inactivated influenza vaccine. The chain uses TRBV6-2 or TRBV6-3 and TRBJ2-3; D remains unclear. In nucleotides, the CDR3 is TGTGCCAGCAGACTTACCGGCACAGATACGCAGTATTTT. This codes for CASRLTGTDTQYF.